This passage covers 24 T cell receptor beta chains from one sample sequenced in a study of blood T cell repertoires in COVID-19. The protocol was immunoSEQ multiplex PCR, while the TCRdb copy is restricted to in-frame clones and leaves out a portion. The table includes roughly 520,000 clones, 70% to 90% detected once. Input material: PBMCs or T cells enriched from blood (not recorded which). The receptor source for this set is a woman aged 40 to 55 who had recovered from COVID-19.

V is TRBV29-1 and J is TRBJ2-7; D might be TRBD2 (5 bases). Germline V gives CDR1 SQVTM, CDR2 ANQGSEA. V was shortened by 6 bases and J by 1 base, with 10 bases between the two germline ends. This CDR3 is built from 12 residues. DNA for the CDR3: TGCAGCGTGACCGGGATTTCCTACGAGCAGTACTTC. Translating gives CSVTGISYEQYF.

This sequence joins TRBV2 and TRBJ2-7, with D perhaps matching TRBD2 (6 bases). The germline CDR1 and CDR2 sequences are SNHLY and FYNNEI. V shed 0 bases and J shed 6 bases, with 12 bases lying between them. The CDR3 has 14 amino acids. CDR3 coding DNA: TGTGCCAGCAGTGAAGCGGAGGGATCGTCCGAGCAGTACTTC. Translated: CASSEAEGSSEQYF.

The chain combines TRBV5-1 with TRBJ2-3; 7 bases map to TRBD1. The germline gives CDR1 SGHRS, CDR2 YFSETQ. This CDR3 is 13 amino acids long. Trimming removed 6 bases from V and 1 base from J; junction bases left unmatched: 2. CDR3 sequence reads: CASTQGGTDTQYF. In nucleotides, the CDR3 is TGCGCCAGCACCCAGGGGGGCACAGATACGCAGTATTTT. Looking up the rest from reference TRBV5-1 and TRBJ2-3 gives the full variable domain: KAGVTQTPRYLIKTRGQQVTLSCSPISGHRSVSWYQQTPGQGLQFLFEYFSETQRNKGNFPGRFSGRQFSNSRSEMNVSTLELGDSALYLCASTQGGTDTQYFGPGTRLTVL.

V is TRBV4-3 and J is TRBJ1-6, with D possibly being TRBD1 (5 bases). The ends were cut back, 0 bases at V and 7 bases at J, with 10 bases in the middle. The germline gives CDR1 LGHNA, CDR2 YSLEER. The CDR3 is made up of 15 amino acids. CDR3 sequence reads: CASSQELGPNSPLHF. CDR3 coding DNA: TGCGCCAGCAGCCAAGAATTGGGGCCAAATTCACCCCTCCACTTT.

The V call is TRBV19, the J call TRBJ2-5; tentatively, D is TRBD1 (5 bases). Germline V gene sequence: CDR1 LNHDA, CDR2 SQIVND (reference sequence). This CDR3 region has 16 residues. V lost 6 bases to trimming and J lost 2 bases, with 19 bases between them. This CDR3 is CASRAEGELYQETQYF. The CDR3, as DNA: TGTGCCAGTAGAGCAGAAGGGGAACTCTATCAAGAGACCCAGTACTTC.

Note on this clone: Other DNA sequences in the same sample also yield this CDR3. The rearrangement uses TRBV11-3 and TRBJ1-1; D is unclear. CDR3 length: 14 amino acids. The V and J ends lost 1 base and 1 base respectively, with 7 bases between them. The germline CDR1 and CDR2 sequences are SGHNT and YENEEA. The CDR3 DNA is TGTGCCAGCAGCTTAGGGCAGTCGAACACTGAAGCTTTCTTT. Amino acids: CASSLGQSNTEAFF.

The chain couples TRBV28 to TRBJ1-2, with D maybe TRBD1 (6 bases). Germline V gives CDR1 MDHEN, CDR2 SYDVKM. This CDR3 has 17 amino acids. The V end was cut by 3 bases, the J end by 4 bases, with 21 bases between. CDR3 sequence reads: CASSFRGGLAGFYGYTF. As DNA, the CDR3 is TGTGCCAGCAGTTTCCGCGGGGGCCTGGCCGGTTTCTATGGCTACACCTTC.

The chain employs TRBV10-2 and TRBJ2-7; D call uncertain. This CDR3 is 13 amino acids long. Trimming removed 0 bases at V and 3 bases at J, with 6 bases between. The germline V gene has CDR1 WSHSY and CDR2 SAAADI. CDR3 protein: CASSESPYYEQYF. The CDR3 DNA reads TGCGCCAGCAGTGAGTCCCCCTACTACGAGCAGTACTTC.

The chain uses TRBV5-1 and TRBJ1-5; a weak D match, TRBD1 (5 bases). The CDR3 has 15 amino acids. V gave up 0 bases and J gave up 7 bases, with 14 bases separating them. The germline CDR1 and CDR2 sequences are SGHRS and YFSETQ. Here the CDR3 reads CASSLDGQGEQPQHF. The CDR3 DNA follows: TGCGCCAGCAGCTTGGACGGGCAGGGCGAACAGCCCCAGCATTTT. Complete variable domain (other parts from reference TRBV5-1 and TRBJ1-5): KAGVTQTPRYLIKTRGQQVTLSCSPISGHRSVSWYQQTPGQGLQFLFEYFSETQRNKGNFPGRFSGRQFSNSRSEMNVSTLELGDSALYLCASSLDGQGEQPQHFGDGTRLSIL.

This chain connects TRBV4-3 to TRBJ2-2; no clear D. The CDR3 runs to 16 residues. CDR1 is LGHNA, CDR2 YSLEER, per germline. V shed 0 bases and J shed 0 bases, with 8 bases lying between them. The CDR3 sequence: CASSQEPETNTGELFF. The CDR3 DNA sequence: TGCGCCAGCAGCCAAGAGCCAGAAACGAACACCGGGGAGCTGTTTTTT.

The chain combines TRBV9 with TRBJ1-1; 9 nucleotides match TRBD1. J gave up 4 bases and V 1 base, and 2 bases lay outside the gene matches. The CDR3 extends over 14 amino acids. Germline CDR1 reads SGDLS; CDR2 reads YYNGEE. The CDR3 sequence: CASSVTGGSTEAFF. The CDR3 DNA sequence: TGTGCCAGCAGCGTAACAGGGGGCAGCACTGAAGCTTTCTTT.

This clone showed up just once. This rearrangement joins TRBV7-2 to TRBJ1-1, with a weak D call TRBD1 (6 bases). This CDR3 is built from 14 residues. Trimming removed 3 bases at V and 2 bases at J, with 10 bases between. Germline V gene sequence: CDR1 SGHTA, CDR2 FQGNSA. The DNA of the CDR3 is TGTGCCAGCAGCTTGAACAGGGCCAACACTGAAGCTTTCTTT. Its translation is CASSLNRANTEAFF.

V gene TRBV18 combines with J gene TRBJ1-1; TRBD1 aligns across 8 bases. Per the germline V gene, CDR1 is KGHSH and CDR2 is LQKENI. The CDR3 has 13 amino acids. With 5 bases clipped from V and 6 bases from J, the junction kept 5 bases outside the gene matches. CDR3 amino acids: CASSTTGEAEAFF. For the CDR3, the DNA is TGTGCCAGCTCAACGACAGGGGAGGCTGAAGCTTTCTTT.

This clone showed up just once. In DNA form, the CDR3 reads TGTGCCAGCAGCCAAGATAAACAGGGGTTCACCGGGGAGCTGTTTTTT. Protein sequence: CASSQDKQGFTGELFF. V gene TRBV3-1 (or the pseudogene TRBV3-2) combines with J gene TRBJ2-2; TRBD1 aligns across 7 bases. The CDR3 contains 16 residues. The germline gives CDR1 LGHDT, CDR2 YNNKEL (reference sequence). V lost 0 bases to trimming and J lost 4 bases; unmatched junction nucleotides: 5.

The gene calls are TRBV10-1 and TRBJ2-7; possible D gene TRBD1, 5 bases. Trimming took off 0 bases at V and 6 bases at J, with 6 bases between the two ends. The CDR3 runs to 12 residues. Per the germline V gene, CDR1 is WNHNN and CDR2 is SYGVQD (reference sequence). The CDR3 sequence is CASSESGREQYF. The CDR3 nucleotides read TGCGCCAGCAGTGAGTCGGGGCGCGAGCAGTACTTC.

This chain links TRBV11-2 with TRBJ2-7; 9 bases agree with TRBD1. The CDR3 is 15 residues long. Looked up from germline, CDR1 is SGHAT and CDR2 is FQNNGV. Trimming removed 5 bases from V and 6 bases from J; junction bases left unmatched: 11. Here the CDR3 reads CASSLRDRVSTEQYF. CDR3 nucleotides: TGTGCCAGCAGCCTGCGGGACAGGGTCTCAACCGAGCAGTACTTC. Full variable domain (remainder filled in from reference TRBV11-2 and TRBJ2-7): EAGVAQSPRYKIIEKRQSVAFWCNPISGHATLYWYQQILGQGPKLLIQFQNNGVVDDSQLPKDRFSAERLKGVDSTLKIQPAKLEDSAVYLCASSLRDRVSTEQYFGPGTRLTVT.

The chain joins TRBV27 to TRBJ1-5; 9 positions agree with TRBD1. The V and J ends lost 6 bases and 5 bases, in that order; junction bases with no gene match: 8. The germline V gene has CDR1 MNHEY and CDR2 SMNVEV (reference sequence). This CDR3 has 15 residues. CDR3 nucleotides: TGTGCCAGCAGATCCGGGACAGGGCCCTATCAGCCCCAGCATTTT. Translation: CASRSGTGPYQPQHF.

This rearrangement joins TRBV5-1 to TRBJ2-1, with unresolved D. Germline V CDR1 and CDR2: SGHRS, YFSETQ. The CDR3 spans 15 residues. V gave up 2 bases and J gave up 2 bases, with 11 bases separating them. As DNA, the CDR3 is TGCGCCAGCAGCTTTGGCGGTTCGCCCTACAATGAGCAGTTCTTC. It encodes CASSFGGSPYNEQFF.

The chain links TRBV15 to TRBJ1-5; possibly TRBD1 for D (5 bases). The germline gives CDR1 LNHNV, CDR2 YYDKDF (reference sequence). Trimming took off 0 bases at V and 4 bases at J, with 28 bases between the two ends. The CDR3 runs to 21 residues. This CDR3 reads CATSRERGGKGHVGRNQPQHF. The CDR3 DNA is TGTGCCACCAGCAGAGAGAGGGGAGGAAAGGGGCACGTGGGGCGGAATCAGCCCCAGCATTTT.

The chain carries TRBV5-1 and TRBJ1-2; perhaps TRBD1 as D (6 bases). Trimming took 4 bases from V and 8 from J, leaving 18 bases between them. The CDR3 sequence is 14 residues long. Germline CDR1 and CDR2: SGHRS and YFSETQ. CDR3 nucleotide sequence: TGCGCCAGCAGCGCAAGACAGGACCGCGGGGGCTACACCTTC. Amino acids: CASSARQDRGGYTF.

To note about this clone: The germline gene is not matched at one end of the junction; a read error may be the cause. The chain combines TRBV24-1 with TRBJ1-1; perhaps TRBD1 as D (6 bases). The CDR3 length is 14 residues. The germline V gene has CDR1 KGHDR and CDR2 SFDVKD. The CDR3 protein is CPPEPGQGFTEAFF. The CDR3 DNA sequence: TGCCCCCCCGAGCCCGGGCAGGGGTTCACTGAAGCTTTCTTT.

V and J are TRBV2 and TRBJ1-1; 11 positions agree with TRBD1. Germline CDR1 is SNHLY and CDR2 is FYNNEI. CDR3 length: 15 amino acids. With 6 bases clipped from V and 7 bases from J, the junction kept 10 bases outside the gene matches. The CDR3 sequence is CASSRDRGTGGEAFF. The CDR3 nucleotides are TGTGCCAGCAGCCGGGACAGGGGGACCGGGGGTGAAGCTTTCTTT.

V usage is TRBV4-3 and J usage is TRBJ2-7, with no clear D. Trimming stripped 0 bases from V and 5 bases from J, with 11 bases between. This CDR3 has 14 residues. Germline V gene lookup returns CDR1 LGHNA and CDR2 YSLEER. CDR3 DNA sequence: TGCGCCAGCAGCCAAGAGCGCCTCAGCGACGAGCAGTACTTC. Protein: CASSQERLSDEQYF.

The chain joins TRBV7-2 to TRBJ2-7; D unresolved. Germline assignment: CDR1 SGHTA and CDR2 FQGNSA. The CDR3 length is 14 residues. The ends were cut back, 1 base at V and 3 bases at J, with 10 bases in the middle. The CDR3, as DNA: TGTGCCAGCAGCTTAGTGTCCACAGACTACGAGCAGTACTTC. It translates to CASSLVSTDYEQYF.